What follows describes a single T cell receptor (beta chain). This sample was included in a study of blood T cell repertoires in COVID-19. Study-level background: Both acute and convalescent COVID-19 samples were obtained from the United States, Italy and Spain. From T cells, B-cell-depleted T cells, or PBMCs came the material, which was cDNA or gDNA.

Per the original methods: Reference gene primer amplification in the assay estimated nucleated cell counts. TCRdb keeps only in-frame clones here, not all; method: immunoSEQ multiplex PCR. V and J calls plus clone size are reproduced from that table; the DNA served to infer D and trimming. Of about 150,000 clones in the sample, roughly 84% were seen once. The V and J ends lost 4 bases and 7 bases, in that order; junction bases with no gene match: 3. Germline CDR1 and CDR2: SGHTA and FQGNSA. The CDR3 loop spans 13 amino acids. The sample consisted of peripheral blood. The TCR originated in a woman in her fifties or sixties with acute or convalescent COVID-19. This chain joins TRBV7-2 and TRBJ1-5; 8 bases map to TRBD1. DNA for the CDR3: TGTGCCAGCAGCTATAACAGGGGGCAGCCCCAGCATTTT. It codes for CASSYNRGQPQHF.